These 11 T cell receptor beta chains share one sample of origin, sequenced in a study of CD8 T cells in Susac syndrome. An amount of RNA that ranged from 0.5 to 1 ug was reverse transcribed with random hexamers. TCRdb re-derived calls from the immunoSEQ multiplex PCR reads in MiXCR, one entry per CDR3 protein. The sample includes fewer than 150,000 distinct CDR3 sequences, roughly 94% seen only once; the top ten take about 0.18%. Sequenced input: CD8+ T cells from PBMCs. The receptors were gathered from a human donor with Susac syndrome.

To note about this clonotype: One junction end does not reproduce the germline sequence, and a read error may be involved. The rearrangement links TRBV12-3 or TRBV12-4 to TRBJ2-1, with TRBD2 matching 10 bases. CDR3 size: 14 residues. CDR3 bases: TGTGCCAGCAGTATAGCCGGGACTAGCGAAGAGCAGTTCTTC. It yields the protein CASSIAGTSEEQFF.

The gene calls are TRBV6-1 and TRBJ2-1; 11 bases map to TRBD1. The CDR3 is 20 residues long. After removal of 5 bases from V and 6 bases from J, the junction contained 21 bases not matched to a gene. From germline, CDR1 is MNHNS and CDR2 SASEGT. CDR3 loop: CASSYAASLSIGTGGNEQFF. For the CDR3, the DNA is TGTGCCAGCAGTTACGCGGCTTCCCTGTCTATCGGGACAGGGGGCAATGAGCAGTTCTTC.

The gene calls are TRBV20-1 and TRBJ2-1; 9 bases align to TRBD2. The germline gives CDR1 DFQATT, CDR2 SNEGSKA (reference sequence). The CDR3 consists of 11 residues. The J segment lost 9 bases and the V segment lost 5 bases, leaving 2 bases of the junction unmatched. CDR3 coding DNA: TGCAGTGCTTTTAGCGGGAGTGAGCAGTTCTTC. Translated, it gives CSAFSGSEQFF.

CDR3 coding DNA: TGTGCCAGCAGCTTGGCCGGGACAACGAACACCGGGGAGCTGTTTTTT. Residues: CASSLAGTTNTGELFF. The J gene is TRBJ2-2, the V gene TRBV7-9; a possible D gene is TRBD1 (6 bases). V gave up 3 bases and J gave up 0 bases, with 11 bases separating them. The CDR3 sequence is 16 residues long. The germline V gene encodes CDR1 SEHNR and CDR2 FQNEAQ (reference sequence).

This chain uses TRBV27 with TRBJ1-1; D not resolved. This CDR3 comprises 13 residues. Germline V gene sequence: CDR1 MNHEY, CDR2 SMNVEV (reference sequence). Trimming stripped 3 bases from V and 2 bases from J, with 7 bases between. In nucleotides, the CDR3 is TGTGCCAGCAGTTTCAATATAAACACTGAAGCTTTCTTT. Its translation is CASSFNINTEAFF.

CDR3 DNA: TGTGCCAGCAGCTCTGACAGGGCCTCCATTTCCATATATTTT. Translating it yields CASSSDRASISIYF. V gene TRBV11-2 combines with J gene TRBJ1-3; 7 bases are a match to TRBD1. The CDR3 is 14 residues long. Trimming took 4 bases from V and 11 from J; bases not matched to a gene: 11. From germline, CDR1 is SGHAT and CDR2 FQNNGV.

This clonotype was seen a single time. The chain combines TRBV5-4 with TRBJ2-7; D gene unclear. V gave up 1 base and J gave up 5 bases, with 13 bases separating them. The CDR3 has 14 amino acids. Germline V CDR1 and CDR2: SGHNT, YYREEE (reference sequence). The CDR3 nucleotides are TGTGCCAGCAGCTTGATTTCTTCCCTCCACGAGCAGTACTTC. Amino acid sequence: CASSLISSLHEQYF.

The J gene is TRBJ1-1, the V gene TRBV19; D gene unclear. This CDR3 has 13 residues. CDR1 and CDR2 from the germline V gene are LNHDA and SQIVND (reference sequence). Trimming shortened V by 3 bases and J by 4 bases, and 9 bases separated the two germline ends. CDR3 DNA: TGTGCCAGTAGTATGGATGGGATCACTGAAGCTTTCTTT. Encoded protein: CASSMDGITEAFF.

The chain combines TRBV7-9 with TRBJ2-1; 8 bases map to TRBD1. The CDR3 loop spans 12 amino acids. The germline CDR1 and CDR2 sequences are SEHNR and FQNEAQ (reference sequence). Trimming cost V 5 bases and J 9 bases; bases outside gene matches: 3. Here the CDR3 reads CASSRTGFEQFF. DNA of the CDR3: TGTGCCAGCAGCCGGACAGGGTTTGAGCAGTTCTTC.

In its sample, this clonotype was seen once. This chain uses TRBV28 with TRBJ2-1; D gene uncertain. CDR1 MDHEN and CDR2 SYDVKM come from the germline V gene. The CDR3 sequence is 12 residues long. V dropped 5 bases and J dropped 6 bases, with 8 bases sitting between them. CDR3 in DNA: TGTGCCAGCAGTCTGTTTGGCAATGAGCAGTTCTTC. It encodes CASSLFGNEQFF.

The sample holds one count of this clonotype. The V gene is TRBV5-6, the J gene TRBJ2-7; D unclear. Germline V CDR1 and CDR2: SGHDT, YYEEEE. V lost 0 bases and J lost 4, with 11 bases in between. This CDR3 contains 14 residues. CDR3 DNA sequence: TGTGCCAGCAGCTTGGGGGTAGTGGGGTACGAGCAGTACTTC. Its translation is CASSLGVVGYEQYF.